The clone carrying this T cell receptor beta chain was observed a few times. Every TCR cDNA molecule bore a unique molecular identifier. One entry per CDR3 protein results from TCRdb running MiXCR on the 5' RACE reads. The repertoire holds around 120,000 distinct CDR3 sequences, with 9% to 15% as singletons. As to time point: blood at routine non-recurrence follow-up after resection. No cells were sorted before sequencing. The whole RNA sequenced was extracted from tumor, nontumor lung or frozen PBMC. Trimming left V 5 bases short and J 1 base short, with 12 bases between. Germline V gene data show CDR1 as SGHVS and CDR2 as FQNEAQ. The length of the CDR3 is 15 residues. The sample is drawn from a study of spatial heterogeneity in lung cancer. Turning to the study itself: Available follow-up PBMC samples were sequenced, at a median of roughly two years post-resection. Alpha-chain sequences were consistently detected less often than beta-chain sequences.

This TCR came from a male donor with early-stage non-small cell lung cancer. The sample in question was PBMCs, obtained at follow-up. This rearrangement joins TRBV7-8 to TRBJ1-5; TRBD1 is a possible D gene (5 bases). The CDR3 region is CASSPDKGSNQPQHF. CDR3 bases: TGTGCCAGCAGCCCAGATAAGGGGAGCAATCAGCCCCAGCATTTT.